This passage covers 5 T cell receptor beta chains from one sample sequenced in a study of kidney transplant recipient with SARS-CoV-2 infection. TCRdb analysed the reads with MiXCR anew, one entry per CDR3 protein. The table lists 200,000 to 300,000 distinct CDR3 sequences, around 28% of them singletons. The sequencing used a blood sample, collected at baseline and around day 110 from a kidney transplant recipient. These TCRs come from a male patient in his thirties who had COVID-19 and was a kidney transplant recipient. Some of the T cells may derive from the graft donor.

Many counts were recorded for this clonotype. The chain has TRBV9 and TRBJ1-2, with 11 nucleotides matching TRBD1. CDR3 length: 13 amino acids. The J segment lost 8 bases and the V segment lost 4 bases, leaving 4 bases of the junction unmatched. The germline CDR1 and CDR2 sequences are SGDLS and YYNGEE. The CDR3 coding sequence is TGTGCCAGCAGCCCCGGGACAGGGGGAGGCTACACCTTC. It encodes CASSPGTGGGYTF.

Regarding this clonotype: This may arise from a read error, as a much more abundant clone is one base away. This rearrangement joins TRBV28 to TRBJ2-2; TRBD2 is a possible D gene (5 bases). This CDR3 has 13 amino acids. Germline V gives CDR1 MDHEN, CDR2 SYDVKM. CDR3 sequence reads: CASSSLYTGEPFF. Written as DNA, the CDR3 is TGTGCCAGCAGTTCGCTCTACACCGGGGAGCCGTTTTTT.

This clonotype was recorded many times. The V gene is TRBV7-6, the J gene TRBJ2-3; 7 bases agree with TRBD2. CDR3 length: 16 amino acids. The germline CDR1 and CDR2 sequences are SGHVS and FNYEAQ. V lost 6 bases and J lost 2; bases outside the gene matches: 11. CDR3 sequence: CASSLRGAGLTDTQYF. DNA of the CDR3: TGTGCCAGCAGTCTCCGGGGAGCGGGACTCACAGATACGCAGTATTTT.

This clonotype occurred once. A read error is possible here, since a much larger clone lies one base away. V and J are TRBV28 and TRBJ2-2; D not certain. The CDR3 extends over 15 amino acids. The germline V gene encodes CDR1 MDHEN and CDR2 SYDVKM. V was pared by 6 bases and J by 0 bases, with 11 bases between. CDR3: CASSLTLTNTGELFF. In DNA, the CDR3 is TGTGCCAGCAGCCTGACCCTAACGAACACCGGGGAGCTGTTTTTT.

A word on this clonotype: This may arise from a read error, as a much more abundant clone is one base away. The chain is built from TRBV20-1 and TRBJ2-7, with 11 positions matching TRBD1. The V gene end was trimmed by 5 bases and the J gene end by 4 bases; junction bases not matched to a gene: 7. Germline V gene sequence: CDR1 DFQATT, CDR2 SNEGSKA (reference sequence). The CDR3 covers 14 residues. CDR3 protein: CSAGRRDRGYEQYF. The DNA of the CDR3 is TGCAGTGCTGGACGCCGGGACAGGGGGTACGAGCAGTACTTC.